These 17 T cell receptor beta chains originate from one sample sequenced in a study of T cells in Graves' hyperthyroidism and ophthalmopathy. RNA transcripts gave rise to amplified TCR beta CDR3 regions. A first-round RT-PCR of the TCR CDR3 used the HTBI primer set. TCRdb called the multiplex PCR reads again in MiXCR, with one record for every CDR3 protein. The table includes 96,000 or so distinct CDR3 sequences, about half detected once. Sequencing was performed on blood. These receptors originate from a woman in her forties with Graves' hyperthyroidism.

This clonotype was seen more than once but under ten times. This sequence joins TRBV3-1 and TRBJ1-3; possibly TRBD1 for D (5 bases). Germline V gene sequence: CDR1 LGHDT, CDR2 YNNKEL (reference sequence). With 5 bases removed from V and 2 bases from J, the gap between germline ends came to 10 bases. CDR3 length: 14 residues. The CDR3 DNA follows: TGTGCCAGCAGCTTTCTGACAGCTGGAAACACCATATATTTT. Its protein is CASSFLTAGNTIYF.

V gene TRBV15 combines with J gene TRBJ2-5; a weak D match, TRBD2 (5 bases). V lost 3 bases to trimming and J lost 2 bases, with 16 bases between them. This CDR3 region has 16 residues. Germline-derived CDR1 and CDR2 are LNHNV and YYDKDF (reference sequence). In DNA form, the CDR3 reads TGTGCCACCAGCAGCCGGACCGGAAGGGAGCAAGAGACCCAGTACTTC. It translates to CATSSRTGREQETQYF.

This clonotype has ten or more counts. The V gene is TRBV19, the J gene TRBJ2-7, with unresolved D. In germline, CDR1 is LNHDA, CDR2 SQIVND (reference sequence). Trimming left V 5 bases short and J 8 bases short, with 10 bases between. This CDR3 has 11 residues. The CDR3 loop is CASSSADKQYF. Written as DNA, the CDR3 is TGTGCCAGTAGTTCCGCAGACAAGCAGTACTTC.

In this sample, this clonotype turned up many times. CDR3 bases: TGTGCCAGCAGCTTAACGGGACAAAGCACAGATACGCAGTATTTT. It yields the protein CASSLTGQSTDTQYF. This sequence joins TRBV7-3 and TRBJ2-3; a weak D match, TRBD1 (6 bases). With 0 bases removed from V and 0 bases from J, the gap between germline ends came to 7 bases. This CDR3 is 15 amino acids long. In germline, CDR1 is SGHTA, CDR2 FQGTGA.

This chain uses TRBV25-1 with TRBJ1-1; tentative D call: TRBD1 (6 bases). Trimming left V 5 bases short and J 5 bases short, with 27 bases between. From germline, CDR1 is MGHDK and CDR2 SYGVNS. The CDR3 is 18 residues long. The CDR3 nucleotides read TGTGCCAGCAGTTACCTAGCGGGAAGGGGCACCAGGGGAACTGAAGCTTTCTTT. Translating gives CASSYLAGRGTRGTEAFF.

This clonotype came up many times. The chain recombines TRBV6-5 with TRBJ1-6, with no clear D. Germline lookup yields CDR1 MNHEY and CDR2 SVGAGI. CDR3 length: 13 residues. V was clipped by 0 bases and J by 12 bases, with 9 bases between them. The CDR3 nucleotides read TGTGCCAGCAGTTACTCTTCCTACGTACCCCTCCACTTT. It yields the protein CASSYSSYVPLHF.

The V call is TRBV2, the J call TRBJ1-4; 9 bases fit TRBD1. The trim removed 7 bases at V and 12 bases at J, leaving 12 bases unmatched. This CDR3 has 14 amino acids. CDR1 is SNHLY, CDR2 FYNNEI, per germline. The CDR3 reads CASTIPGQGRQLFF. CDR3 in DNA: TGTGCCAGCACCATCCCGGGACAGGGAAGACAACTGTTTTTT.

This clonotype appeared many times. The rearrangement joins TRBV7-2 to TRBJ1-1; TRBD1 might be the D (5 bases). The CDR3 is made up of 14 amino acids. V lost 5 bases and J 6 bases, leaving 16 bases between the germline ends. From germline, CDR1 is SGHTA and CDR2 FQGNSA. The DNA for the CDR3 is TGTGCCAGCAGCCTCTCGGGGGGATTCGCTGAAGCTTTCTTT. Its translation is CASSLSGGFAEAFF.

The chain carries TRBV15 and TRBJ1-5; a possible D gene is TRBD1 (5 bases). The V end was cut by 5 bases, the J end by 2 bases, with 10 bases between. Germline assignment: CDR1 LNHNV and CDR2 YYDKDF (reference sequence). The CDR3 covers 14 residues. In nucleotides, the CDR3 is TGTGCCACCAGCGGGGGGACGGGCAATCAGCCCCAGCATTTT. Translated, it gives CATSGGTGNQPQHF.

This sequence joins TRBV20-1 and TRBJ1-3; 8 bases agree with TRBD1. CDR1 and CDR2 (germline): DFQATT, SNEGSKA (reference sequence). The length of the CDR3 is 11 residues. Trimming removed 5 bases from V and 16 bases from J; junction bases left unmatched: 10. CDR3 bases: TGCAGTGCTGGGACAGGCTACATTGGGTATTTT. The encoded protein is CSAGTGYIGYF.

V is TRBV6-1 and J is TRBJ1-5; D is possibly TRBD1 (5 bases). The CDR3 is made up of 12 amino acids. The germline V and J ends were trimmed by 8 bases and 3 bases, with 8 bases remaining between them. Germline V gene data show CDR1 as MNHNS and CDR2 as SASEGT. The CDR3 here is CASGAINQPQHF. CDR3 nucleotide sequence: TGTGCCAGCGGGGCTATCAATCAGCCCCAGCATTTT.

The chain has TRBV7-2 and TRBJ2-6; TRBD2 aligns across 9 bases. The germline CDR1 and CDR2 sequences are SGHTA and FQGNSA. CDR3 length: 18 amino acids. V was pared by 6 bases and J by 4 bases, with 13 bases of the junction left unmatched. The CDR3 loop is CASSYLAGRGTGANVLTF. The CDR3 coding sequence is TGTGCCAGCAGTTACCTAGCGGGAAGGGGCACCGGGGCCAACGTCCTGACTTTC.

This clonotype was picked up a small number of times. In DNA, the CDR3 is TGTGCCAGCAGTTACGGGGACAGGGAAGCTAACTATGGCTACACCTTC. This gives the protein CASSYGDREANYGYTF. The V and J genes are TRBV6-7 and TRBJ1-2; TRBD1 matches at 9 bases. TRBV6-7 counts as an open reading frame of uncertain function. The junction had 4 bases not matched to a gene; V was cut back by 2 bases and J by 0 bases. The CDR3 consists of 16 residues.

V is TRBV20-1 and J is TRBJ2-7; perhaps D is TRBD1 or TRBD2 (6 bases each). CDR3 length equals 13 residues. Trimming removed 6 bases from V and 4 bases from J, with 16 bases in between. The germline V gene has CDR1 DFQATT and CDR2 SNEGSKA (reference sequence). CDR3 in amino acids: CSARGLTLYEQYF. Written as DNA, the CDR3 is TGCAGTGCCAGGGGACTTACTCTATACGAGCAGTACTTC.

Notes on this clonotype: A junction boundary mismatches the germline segment, possibly from a read error. The chain is built from TRBV5-1 and TRBJ2-6; D remains unclear. The V gene's germline CDR1 is SGHRS and CDR2 YFSETQ. This CDR3 spans 14 amino acids. The CDR3 DNA reads as TGTGCCAGCAGCTTAGACTTCGGGGCCAACGTCCTGACTTTC. Translation: CASSLDFGANVLTF.

The J gene is TRBJ1-2, the V gene TRBV7-3, with TRBD1 as a possible D gene (5 bases). The CDR3 is made up of 12 amino acids. Per germline, CDR1 SGHTA and CDR2 FQGTGA. Trimming removed 0 bases from V and 7 bases from J, with 6 bases in between. CDR3 coding DNA: TGTGCCAGCAGCTTAACGGGGGTTGGCTACACCTTC. Its translation: CASSLTGVGYTF.

Remarks on this clonotype: Germline and junction disagree at one end, which may indicate a read error. The CDR3 region is CASSWTGLGYERYF. In DNA, the CDR3 is TGCGCCAGCAGCTGGACAGGCCTAGGCTACGAGCGGTACTTC. The chain links TRBV10-2 to TRBJ2-7, with 7 positions matching TRBD1. The CDR3 runs to 14 residues. Germline V lookup: CDR1 WSHSY, CDR2 SAAADI.